This TCR beta chain was recorded in a study of blood T cells in healthy people across ages. Whole-study findings and limits: Unsorted PBMCs blocked a conclusive comparison of naive and antigen-experienced cells.

With a J-beta primer mix and a sample-barcoded 5' primer, a second PCR ran about 6 to 11 cycles. TCRdb reanalysed the 5' RACE reads using MiXCR and keeps one entry per CDR3 protein. The sample has 800,000 or so distinct CDR3 sequences, approximately 25% seen once. V was clipped by 2 bases and J by 6 bases; unmatched bases: 12. Germline assignment: CDR1 LGHNA and CDR2 YSLEER. This CDR3 region has 18 residues. No fewer than 5.5 micrograms of total RNA were isolated from every sample. Worth noting for this clonotype: Its matching antigen is unknown.

This same sample was also part of a study on T cells of mothers and their children.

The sequence came from a boy between 10 and 17 years old in good health. Input material: blood. V gene TRBV4-3 combines with J gene TRBJ2-3; 12 bases map to TRBD2. CDR3 bases: TGCGCCAGCAGCCAACAGTCTAGCGGGAGGGCCATATCTGATACGCAGTATTTT. The encoded protein is CASSQQSSGRAISDTQYF.